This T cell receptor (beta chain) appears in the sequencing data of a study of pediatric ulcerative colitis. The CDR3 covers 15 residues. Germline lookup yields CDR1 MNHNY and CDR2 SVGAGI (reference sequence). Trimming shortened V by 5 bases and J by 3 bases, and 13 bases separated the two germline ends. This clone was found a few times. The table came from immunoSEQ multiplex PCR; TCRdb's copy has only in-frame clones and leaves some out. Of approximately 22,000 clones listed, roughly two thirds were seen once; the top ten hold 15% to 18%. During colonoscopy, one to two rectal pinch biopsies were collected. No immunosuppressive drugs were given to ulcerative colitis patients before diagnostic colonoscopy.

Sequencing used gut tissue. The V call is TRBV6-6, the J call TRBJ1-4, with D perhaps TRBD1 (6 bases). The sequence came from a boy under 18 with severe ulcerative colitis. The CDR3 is CASSTGGGPNEKLFF. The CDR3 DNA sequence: TGTGCCAGCAGTACCGGAGGGGGACCTAATGAAAAACTGTTTTTT.